These 17 T cell receptor beta chains were sequenced from one sample in a study of regulatory dendritic cells for organ transplantation. Clones were read by immunoSEQ multiplex PCR, and TCRdb kept only the in-frame ones, dropping some. This table has some 10,000 clones, 65% appearing once. Antigens for these TCRs are unknown. Sorted subsets were CFSE-labeled and cultured roughly 5 days with allogeneic dendritic cells. The sequencing input was naive CD4+ T cells from blood cultured with dendritic cells. The subset: CD45RA+ naive T cells. The source is a human donor in good health.

The chain employs TRBV18 and TRBJ2-1; TRBD1 agrees at 7 bases. This CDR3 is 15 amino acids long. V lost 3 bases and J lost 10; bases outside the gene matches: 12. Germline CDR1 KGHSH, CDR2 LQKENI. In DNA form, the CDR3 reads TGTGCCAGCTCACCTACTCGGGACAGCCTGAGAGAGCAGTTCTTC. Translating it yields CASSPTRDSLREQFF.

The rearrangement links TRBV6-6 to TRBJ1-4; D perhaps matches TRBD1 (6 bases). In germline, CDR1 is MNHNY, CDR2 SVGAGI (reference sequence). CDR3 length equals 14 residues. V was trimmed by 6 bases and J by 0 bases, leaving 8 bases between them. In DNA form, the CDR3 reads TGTGCCAGCAGAGCAGGGGCAACTAATGAAAAACTGTTTTTT. Translated: CASRAGATNEKLFF.

This clone has just a few counts. This sequence joins TRBV7-2 and TRBJ2-7; 9 bases match TRBD2. This CDR3 is built from 17 residues. CDR1 is SGHTA, CDR2 FQGNSA, per germline. Losses at the gene ends were 4 bases for V and 2 bases for J; bases not matched to a gene: 12. CDR3 coding DNA: TGTGCCAGCAGCTCCATTCAAGGGCGCGGGGGGGCCTACGAGCAGTACTTC. This translates into CASSSIQGRGGAYEQYF.

The rearrangement uses TRBV9 and TRBJ1-2; 8 positions agree with TRBD1. Per the germline V gene, CDR1 is SGDLS and CDR2 is YYNGEE. This CDR3 is built from 15 residues. Trimming removed 0 bases from V and 5 bases from J; junction bases left unmatched: 6. The DNA of the CDR3 is TGTGCCAGCAGCGTAGAGACAGGGGTCTGGTATGGCTACACCTTC. Its translation is CASSVETGVWYGYTF.

The J gene is TRBJ1-2, the V gene TRBV6-5; perhaps TRBD1 as D (5 bases). Germline-derived CDR1 and CDR2 are MNHEY and SVGAGI. CDR3 length: 15 amino acids. Trimming pared 2 bases from V and 7 bases from J, leaving 17 bases between. CDR3 in DNA: TGTGCCAGCAGTTACGGCGGGGGGGAGCTCGCTGGCTACACCTTC. Protein product: CASSYGGGELAGYTF.

This clone was recorded only once. The chain has TRBV4-1 and TRBJ1-2; D might be TRBD1 (5 bases). The CDR3 runs 16 residues. The V end lost 4 bases, the J end lost 0 bases, and 15 bases lay between the germline ends. Germline values: CDR1 MGHRA, CDR2 YSYEKL. The CDR3 bases are TGCGCCAGCAGCCGAAAAGGGACTGGAGCTAACTATGGCTACACCTTC. Amino acids: CASSRKGTGANYGYTF.

The chain links TRBV6-6 to TRBJ1-2, with D uncertain. The germline V gene encodes CDR1 MNHNY and CDR2 SVGAGI (reference sequence). The CDR3 extends over 14 amino acids. Trimming took 6 bases from V and 1 from J, leaving 12 bases between them. Written as DNA, the CDR3 is TGTGCCAGCAGCCATCAAACTATTAACTATGGCTACACCTTC. Amino acid sequence: CASSHQTINYGYTF.

The chain has TRBV9 and TRBJ2-7, with D unclear. The CDR3 covers 14 residues. Germline assignment: CDR1 SGDLS and CDR2 YYNGEE. Trimming stripped 0 bases from V and 0 bases from J, with 7 bases between. The CDR3 reads CASSVAGHSYEQYF. CDR3 nucleotides: TGTGCCAGCAGCGTAGCTGGGCACTCCTACGAGCAGTACTTC. The complete variable domain, with remaining parts taken from reference TRBV9 and TRBJ2-7, reads DSGVTQTPKHLITATGQRVTLRCSPRSGDLSVYWYQQSLDQGLQFLIQYYNGEERAKGNILERFSAQQFPDLHSELNLSSLELGDSALYFCASSVAGHSYEQYFGPGTRLTVT.

The J gene is TRBJ1-6, the V gene TRBV28, with 8 bases aligning to TRBD1. J gave up 4 bases and V 6 bases, and 11 bases lay outside the gene matches. The CDR3 consists of 17 residues. Per the germline V gene, CDR1 is MDHEN and CDR2 is SYDVKM. CDR3 protein: CASSPGTGLIYNSPLHF. The CDR3 DNA is TGTGCCAGCAGCCCCGGGACAGGACTTATTTATAATTCACCCCTCCACTTT. Filled out from reference TRBV28 and TRBJ1-6, the complete variable domain reads DVKVTQSSRYLVKRTGEKVFLECVQDMDHENMFWYRQDPGLGLRLIYFSYDVKMKEKGDIPEGYSVSREKKERFSLILESASTNQTSMYLCASSPGTGLIYNSPLHFGNGTRLTVT.

The chain joins TRBV4-2 to TRBJ2-1; a weak D match, TRBD2 (7 bases). Germline CDR1 is LGHNA and CDR2 is YNFKEQ. CDR3 length equals 17 residues. V gave up 1 base and J gave up 4 bases, with 17 bases separating them. CDR3 amino acids: CASSQGEGGRVYNEQFF. The CDR3 coding sequence is TGTGCCAGCAGCCAAGGTGAGGGGGGGCGCGTTTACAATGAGCAGTTCTTC.

Only a few counts were recorded for this clone. Written as DNA, the CDR3 is TGTGCCAGCAGCTTATACCCCAGACAGAACACTGAAGCTTTCTTT. Protein product: CASSLYPRQNTEAFF. This chain links TRBV5-6 with TRBJ1-1, with unresolved D. The germline V gene has CDR1 SGHDT and CDR2 YYEEEE. Trimming left V 2 bases short and J 1 base short, with 12 bases between. The CDR3 has 15 residues.

This clone was seen only a few times. The chain employs TRBV18 and TRBJ2-2, with D unclear. The V end lost 2 bases, the J end lost 6 bases, and 4 bases lay between the germline ends. Looked up from germline, CDR1 is KGHSH and CDR2 is LQKENI. The CDR3 runs to 12 residues. CDR3: CASSPYSGELFF. In DNA form, the CDR3 reads TGTGCCAGCTCACCATATTCCGGGGAGCTGTTTTTT.

This chain connects TRBV7-2 to TRBJ2-4; TRBD1 matches 7 bases. The CDR3 totals 14 residues. CDR1 is SGHTA and CDR2 is FQGNSA in the germline V gene. The V and J ends lost 8 bases and 0 bases, in that order; junction bases with no gene match: 4. CDR3 residues: CASSTGVAKNIQYF. The CDR3 DNA is TGTGCCAGCTCCACAGGGGTAGCCAAAAACATTCAGTACTTC.

This clone has a handful of counts. The V call is TRBV25-1, the J call TRBJ2-2; D unclear. Trimming took 3 bases from V and 0 from J, leaving 5 bases between them. Germline assignment: CDR1 MGHDK and CDR2 SYGVNS. The CDR3 consists of 14 residues. The CDR3 DNA follows: TGTGCCAGCAGTGAGTTAGCGAACACCGGGGAGCTGTTTTTT. Its translation is CASSELANTGELFF. Full variable domain (rest looked up from reference TRBV25-1 and TRBJ2-2): EADIYQTPRYLVIGTGKKITLECSQTMGHDKMYWYQQDPGMELHLIHYSYGVNSTEKGDLSSESTVSRIRTEHFPLTLESARPSHTSQYLCASSELANTGELFFGEGSRLTVL.

The chain joins TRBV2 to TRBJ1-6; D gene ambiguous. In germline, CDR1 is SNHLY, CDR2 FYNNEI. The CDR3 sequence is 13 residues long. Trimming removed 6 bases from V and 0 bases from J, with 3 bases in between. Written as DNA, the CDR3 is TGTGCCAGCAGCAGCTCCTATAATTCACCCCTCCACTTT. This translates into CASSSSYNSPLHF.

CDR3 protein: CASRLLARGEDTQYF. Here the CDR3 DNA reads TGTGCCAGTCGGCTCCTAGCGAGAGGGGAAGATACGCAGTATTTT. The chain is built from TRBV7-9 and TRBJ2-3; tentative D call: TRBD2 (6 bases). Germline V CDR1 and CDR2: SEHNR, FQNEAQ (reference sequence). CDR3 length: 15 residues. V was trimmed by 9 bases and J by 5 bases, leaving 21 bases between them. Looking up the rest from reference TRBV7-9 and TRBJ2-3 gives the full variable domain: DTGVSQNPRHKITKRGQNVTFRCDPISEHNRLYWYRQTLGQGPEFLTYFQNEAQLEKSRLLSDRFSAERPKGSFSTLEIQRTEQGDSAMYLCASRLLARGEDTQYFGPGTRLTVL.

The rearrangement links TRBV5-1 to TRBJ2-5, with unresolved D. CDR1 and CDR2 from the germline V gene are SGHRS and YFSETQ. This CDR3 spans 12 amino acids. The germline V and J ends were trimmed by 1 base and 3 bases, with 4 bases remaining between them. CDR3 residues: CASSLPEETQYF. The CDR3 nucleotides read TGCGCCAGCAGCTTGCCCGAAGAGACCCAGTACTTC.